The 15 T cell receptor beta chains in this list originate from one sample, sequenced in a study of patients with pleural tuberculosis. TCRdb processed the reads anew with MiXCR; each CDR3 protein has one entry. The sample includes some 29,000 distinct CDR3 sequences, roughly 18% of them seen just once. Sample: peripheral blood. These receptors were collected from a human donor with pleural tuberculosis.

The CDR3 DNA is TGCAGTGCTAGACAGCCTAGCGGGGGTTACAATGAGCAGTTCTTC. Protein: CSARQPSGGYNEQFF. The chain couples TRBV20-1 to TRBJ2-1, with TRBD2 matching 10 bases. The CDR3 is made up of 15 amino acids. In germline, CDR1 is DFQATT, CDR2 SNEGSKA (reference sequence). Trimming cost V 2 bases and J 4 bases; bases outside gene matches: 5.

This clonotype was seen repeatedly, ten times or more. The V and J genes are TRBV5-1 and TRBJ2-2, with TRBD1 matching over 7 bases. Trimming took 1 base from V and 4 from J; bases not matched to a gene: 4. The CDR3 totals 15 residues. Germline V gives CDR1 SGHRS, CDR2 YFSETQ. CDR3 sequence (DNA): TGCGCCAGCAGCTTGCAGGGGGTCGTCACCGGGGAGCTGTTTTTT. Protein product: CASSLQGVVTGELFF.

This clonotype was found many times. This chain's CDR3 is CAISGAVAGYTF. For the CDR3, the DNA is TGTGCCATCAGTGGTGCAGTTGCGGGCTACACCTTC. The V call is TRBV10-3, the J call TRBJ1-2; the D is unclear. The germline V and J ends were trimmed by 4 bases and 8 bases, with 11 bases remaining between them. CDR1 is ENHRY, CDR2 SYGVKD, per germline. The CDR3 sequence is 12 residues long.

The V gene is TRBV15, the J gene TRBJ2-1; weak D call: TRBD2 (5 bases). Germline assignment: CDR1 LNHNV and CDR2 YYDKDF (reference sequence). With 1 base removed from V and 8 bases from J, the gap between germline ends came to 15 bases. This CDR3 has 15 residues. The CDR3 sequence is CATSRVPGISYEQFF. The CDR3 nucleotides read TGTGCCACCAGCAGAGTCCCGGGGATCTCCTATGAGCAGTTCTTC. Supplemented by reference TRBV15 and TRBJ2-1, the full variable domain reads DAMVIQNPRYQVTQFGKPVTLSCSQTLNHNVMYWYQQKSSQAPKLLFHYYDKDFNNEADTPDNFQSRRPNTSFCFLDIRSPGLGDTAMYLCATSRVPGISYEQFFGPGTRLTVL.

At least ten counts were recorded for this clonotype. J is TRBJ1-1 and V is TRBV29-1; a possible D gene is TRBD1 (5 bases). Between the trimmed V and J ends, which lost 5 bases and 1 base, there was a span of 8 bases. This CDR3 contains 12 residues. Per the germline V gene, CDR1 is SQVTM and CDR2 is ANQGSEA. CDR3: CSVRTQNTEAFF. CDR3 in DNA: TGCAGCGTTCGGACACAGAACACTGAAGCTTTCTTT.

Details on this clonotype: With a much larger clone just one base away, this may be a read error. The chain has TRBV5-1 and TRBJ1-1; D remains unclear. This CDR3 is built from 16 residues. V was clipped by 6 bases and J by 4 bases, with 22 bases between them. Germline V CDR1 and CDR2: SGHRS, YFSETQ. As DNA, the CDR3 is TGCGCCAGCACCCGATCGGACGGGGAGGACTTCACTGAAGCTTTCTTT. Its translation is CASTRSDGEDFTEAFF.

This clonotype was found many times. The rearrangement uses TRBV24-1 and TRBJ2-2, with TRBD2 matching over 7 bases. Unmatched junction bases numbered 6, after V lost 8 bases and J lost 7 bases. There are 13 residues in the CDR3. Per the germline V gene, CDR1 is KGHDR and CDR2 is SFDVKD. CDR3: CATTQPGGGELFF. The CDR3 DNA reads as TGTGCCACCACCCAGCCGGGGGGCGGGGAGCTGTTTTTT.

In its sample, this clonotype was seen many times. The J gene is TRBJ2-3, the V gene TRBV6-1, with TRBD2 matching over 8 bases. Trimming cost V 7 bases and J 4 bases; bases outside gene matches: 7. The germline gives CDR1 MNHNS, CDR2 SASEGT. The CDR3 covers 14 residues. CDR3 sequence: CASIPAGVADTQYF. The CDR3 region has the DNA TGTGCCAGCATCCCAGCGGGAGTGGCAGATACGCAGTATTTT.

By share, this clonotype ranks as medium-sized (0.01 to 0.1%). The genes are TRBV20-1 and TRBJ1-1; D uncertain. Trimming stripped 4 bases from V and 1 base from J, with 10 bases between. The CDR3 length is 13 residues. CDR1 DFQATT and CDR2 SNEGSKA come from the germline V gene (reference sequence). This chain's CDR3 is CSATTVPNTEAFF. The CDR3 DNA sequence: TGCAGTGCTACGACGGTTCCGAACACTGAAGCTTTCTTT.

This clonotype has a count of ten or more. This chain connects TRBV7-9 to TRBJ1-1, with 8 bases identical to TRBD1. The CDR3 totals 13 residues. V lost 3 bases and J lost 12; bases outside the gene matches: 9. CDR1 and CDR2 from the germline V gene are SEHNR and FQNEAQ (reference sequence). The CDR3 DNA is TGTGCCAGCAGCTTTTCAGGGGGCGCGGTGACTTTCTTT. Its protein is CASSFSGGAVTFF. The full variable domain, in which reference TRBV7-9 and TRBJ1-1 provide the parts outside the CDR3, is DTGVSQNPRHKITKRGQNVTFRCDPISEHNRLYWYRQTLGQGPEFLTYFQNEAQLEKSRLLSDRFSAERPKGSFSTLEIQRTEQGDSAMYLCASSFSGGAVTFFGQGTRLTVV.

This clonotype showed up many times. V and J are TRBV28 and TRBJ1-2, with 7 bases aligning to TRBD1. Losses at the gene ends were 6 bases for V and 5 bases for J; bases not matched to a gene: 9. Germline V gene lookup returns CDR1 MDHEN and CDR2 SYDVKM. This CDR3 has 14 residues. CDR3 nucleotides: TGTGCCAGCAGCAACCTAGACAGGGTTTATGGCTACACCTTC. As protein: CASSNLDRVYGYTF.

This clonotype appeared many times. V is TRBV24-1 and J is TRBJ2-1; unclear D gene. Trimming took 5 bases from V and 7 from J, leaving 5 bases between them. This CDR3 contains 11 residues. Germline V gene lookup returns CDR1 KGHDR and CDR2 SFDVKD. The CDR3 is CATSVQNEQFF. In DNA form, the CDR3 reads TGTGCCACCAGTGTTCAGAATGAGCAGTTCTTC.

This clonotype was counted many times. The chain is built from TRBV27 and TRBJ2-7; 13 nucleotides align to TRBD2. After removal of 5 bases from V and 6 bases from J, the junction contained 4 bases not matched to a gene. The CDR3 sequence is 14 residues long. Germline V gene lookup returns CDR1 MNHEY and CDR2 SMNVEV (reference sequence). The CDR3 protein is CASSPGLAGAEQYF. CDR3 in DNA: TGTGCCAGCAGTCCCGGACTAGCGGGAGCCGAGCAGTACTTC.

This clonotype came up many times. The rearrangement joins TRBV10-3 to TRBJ2-1; 8 nucleotides agree with TRBD2. Germline CDR1 is ENHRY and CDR2 is SYGVKD. The ends lost 7 bases at V and 0 bases at J; junction bases unmatched: 14. The CDR3 extends over 18 amino acids. The CDR3 region is CAIKGGRGASSSYNEQFF. CDR3 coding DNA: TGTGCCATCAAGGGGGGGCGGGGGGCCTCCAGCTCCTACAATGAGCAGTTCTTC.

This clonotype was counted ten times or more. The rearrangement uses TRBV20-1 and TRBJ1-1; 11 positions agree with TRBD1. CDR1 and CDR2 (germline): DFQATT, SNEGSKA (reference sequence). The length of the CDR3 is 17 residues. Trimming at V came to 3 bases and at J to 0 bases, leaving 9 bases not matched to a gene. Here the CDR3 DNA reads TGCAGTGCTAGCCTTCCGGGACAGGGGGGCCTGAACACTGAAGCTTTCTTT. Translating gives CSASLPGQGGLNTEAFF.